This entry features one T cell receptor beta chain sequence. J lost 7 bases, V lost 1 base, and 4 bases had no gene match. Per germline, CDR1 SGHAT and CDR2 FQNNGV. The CDR3 has 15 amino acids. The sample belongs to a study of blood T cell repertoires in COVID-19. Study background: There were acute and convalescent COVID-19 samples, and they came from the United States, Italy and Spain. From T cells, B-cell-depleted T cells, or PBMCs came the material, which was cDNA or gDNA.

In the authors' methods: By means of reference gene primer amplification, nucleated cell counts were estimated. Assay: immunoSEQ multiplex PCR; the TCRdb copy retains only in-frame clones and omits some. V and J calls and clone size are copied from that table; D and trimming were computed from the DNA. The sample shows about 110,000 clones, roughly 84% of them seen only once. The J gene is TRBJ1-5, the V gene TRBV11-2; 10 bases fit TRBD1. The source of this sequence is a woman aged 50 to 60 with acute or convalescent COVID-19. Sequencing was performed on peripheral blood. CDR3 loop: CASSLGGDRGQPQHF. CDR3 in DNA: TGTGCCAGCAGCTTAGGAGGGGACAGGGGACAGCCCCAGCATTTT.